Listed here is a single T cell receptor beta chain. The data derive from a study of shared clonotypes between healthy human individuals. Study-level information: Donors consisted of a couple of women and three men between 18 and 49.

Splitting of CD4+ cells produced CD45RA+ naive and CD45RA-negative memory subsets. It was 200 to 250 ng DNA, 28,000 or so T cell genomes, that sorted-subset replicate PCRs used. The data were produced by immunoSEQ multiplex PCR, yet TCRdb's version contains in-frame clones alone and is incomplete. The top ten clones hold 0.36% of a sample with about 2.4 million clones, 93% of them seen once. The sequencing sample was made of naive CD4+ T cells from PBMCs. Subset given: CD45RA+ positively selected. This receptor was identified in a man aged 18-30 years in good health. Some clones in this sample may be carry-over from other donors' samples.

CDR3 coding DNA: TGTGCCAGCAGCTTCGCGGGACAGGGACACACTGAAGCTTTCTTT. It codes for CASSFAGQGHTEAFF. V gene TRBV11-2 combines with J gene TRBJ1-1, with 9 bases fitting TRBD1. V was clipped by 3 bases and J by 3 bases; unmatched bases: 5. This CDR3 comprises 15 residues. The germline V gene encodes CDR1 SGHAT and CDR2 FQNNGV.